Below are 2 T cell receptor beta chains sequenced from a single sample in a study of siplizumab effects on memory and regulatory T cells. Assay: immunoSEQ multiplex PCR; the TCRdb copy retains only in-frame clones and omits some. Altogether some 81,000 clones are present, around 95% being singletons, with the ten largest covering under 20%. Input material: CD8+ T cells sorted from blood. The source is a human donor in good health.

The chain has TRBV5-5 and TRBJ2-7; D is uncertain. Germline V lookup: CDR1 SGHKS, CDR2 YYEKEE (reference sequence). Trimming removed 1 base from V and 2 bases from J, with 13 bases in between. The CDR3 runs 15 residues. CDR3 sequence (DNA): TGTGCCAGCAGCTTGCATCATAGTCCAACCTACGAGCAGTACTTC. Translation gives CASSLHHSPTYEQYF.

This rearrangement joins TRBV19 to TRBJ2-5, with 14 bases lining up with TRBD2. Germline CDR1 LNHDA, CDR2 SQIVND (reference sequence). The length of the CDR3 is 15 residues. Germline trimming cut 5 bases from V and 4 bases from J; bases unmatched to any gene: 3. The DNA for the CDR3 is TGTGCCAGTAGTTCGACTAGCGGGAGGGTAGAGACCCAGTACTTC. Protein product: CASSSTSGRVETQYF.